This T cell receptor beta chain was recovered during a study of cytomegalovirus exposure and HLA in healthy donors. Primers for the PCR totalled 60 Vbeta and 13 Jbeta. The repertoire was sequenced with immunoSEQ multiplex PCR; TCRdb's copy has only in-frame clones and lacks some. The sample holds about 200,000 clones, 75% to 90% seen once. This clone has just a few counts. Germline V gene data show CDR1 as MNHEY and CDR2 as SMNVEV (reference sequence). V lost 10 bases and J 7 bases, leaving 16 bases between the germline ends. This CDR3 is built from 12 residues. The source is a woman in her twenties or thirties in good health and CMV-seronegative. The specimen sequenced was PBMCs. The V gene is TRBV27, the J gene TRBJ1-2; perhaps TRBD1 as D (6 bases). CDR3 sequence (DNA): TGTGCCATCCGTGGACAGCGGGGTGGCTACACCTTC. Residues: CAIRGQRGGYTF.